The 2 T cell receptor beta chains presented below share a single source sample, sequenced in a study of control samples from healthy donors and cancer patients. Produced via immunoSEQ multiplex PCR; TCRdb's table is partial and in-frame only. The data show tens of thousands of clones, with nearly 90% seen just once and almost 6% held by the top ten. Sequencing was carried out using PBMCs. Source of these receptors: a man aged 60 to 75 with colorectal cancer.

The gene calls are TRBV27 and TRBJ1-4; no clear D. This CDR3 comprises 17 residues. Per germline, CDR1 MNHEY and CDR2 SMNVEV (reference sequence). V lost 7 bases and J 7 bases, leaving 25 bases between the germline ends. The CDR3 protein is CASKSPGAGRVGEKLFF. Here the CDR3 DNA reads TGTGCCAGCAAAAGCCCGGGAGCCGGGCGAGTGGGTGAAAAACTGTTTTTT.

The gene calls are TRBV3-1 (or the pseudogene TRBV3-2) and TRBJ1-1, with D perhaps TRBD1 (5 bases). The CDR3 sequence is 15 residues long. V was clipped by 3 bases and J by 1 base, with 12 bases between them. Germline CDR1 is LGHDT and CDR2 is YNNKEL (reference sequence). The CDR3 protein is CASSQRGVRNTEAFF. As DNA, the CDR3 is TGTGCCAGCAGCCAGCGGGGGGTTCGGAACACTGAAGCTTTCTTT.